Listed here are 18 T cell receptor beta chains from one sample, sequenced in a study of control samples from healthy donors and cancer patients. Generated by immunoSEQ multiplex PCR, the TCRdb table keeps only in-frame clones and is missing some. Here the sample spans about 100,000 clones, 70% to 90% being singletons. The sequenced material came from blood. The receptors were gathered from a man aged 30 to 39 in good health.

This chain uses TRBV3-1 (or the pseudogene TRBV3-2) with TRBJ2-5; TRBD2 matches 10 bases. Germline CDR1 is LGHDT and CDR2 is YNNKEL (reference sequence). J was trimmed by 4 bases and V by 4 bases; bases with no gene match: 12. CDR3 length: 17 amino acids. CDR3 nucleotides: TGTGCCAGCAGCCTCAGGGTAAAGCGGGGGGGCTCAGAGACCCAGTACTTC. Translating gives CASSLRVKRGGSETQYF.

This rearrangement joins TRBV19 to TRBJ1-5, with TRBD1 identical over 9 bases. V was clipped by 7 bases and J by 0 bases; unmatched bases: 10. This CDR3 spans 17 amino acids. CDR1 is LNHDA, CDR2 SQIVND, per germline (reference sequence). The CDR3 protein is CASTRQGQGPSNQPQHF. CDR3 coding DNA: TGTGCCAGTACTCGACAGGGACAGGGTCCTAGCAATCAGCCCCAGCATTTT. Combining the CDR3 with reference TRBV19 and TRBJ1-5 gives the whole variable domain DGGITQSPKYLFRKEGQNVTLSCEQNLNHDAMYWYRQDPGQGLRLIYYSQIVNDFQKGDIAEGYSVSREKKESFPLTVTSAQKNPTAFYLCASTRQGQGPSNQPQHFGDGTRLSIL.

V gene TRBV5-8 combines with J gene TRBJ1-1; a possible D gene is TRBD1 (5 bases). The germline V and J ends were trimmed by 0 bases and 4 bases, with 10 bases remaining between them. This CDR3 is 14 amino acids long. Germline V lookup: CDR1 SGHTS, CDR2 YDEGEE. The CDR3 spells CASSLAGGGTEAFF. In nucleotides, the CDR3 is TGTGCCAGCAGCTTGGCTGGGGGAGGCACTGAAGCTTTCTTT.

This clone was detected only a few times. The gene calls are TRBV5-1 and TRBJ1-5; D unresolved. Germline V gene sequence: CDR1 SGHRS, CDR2 YFSETQ. The V gene lost 2 bases and the J gene lost 5 bases, with 8 bases spanning the gap. The CDR3 spans 13 residues. CDR3 residues: CASSFRLDQPQHF. The CDR3 coding sequence is TGCGCCAGCAGCTTTAGGCTGGATCAGCCCCAGCATTTT.

This clone was detected only once. The V gene is TRBV2, the J gene TRBJ1-5; unclear D gene. Germline V gene data show CDR1 as SNHLY and CDR2 as FYNNEI. Trimming removed 6 bases from V and 3 bases from J, with 9 bases in between. The CDR3 has 13 residues. CDR3 residues: CASRSGINQPQHF. The CDR3 coding sequence is TGTGCCAGCAGGTCGGGCATCAATCAGCCCCAGCATTTT.

The rearrangement uses TRBV18 and TRBJ2-7; 8 nucleotides align to TRBD1. The CDR3 spans 15 residues. Germline trimming cut 3 bases from V and 6 bases from J; bases unmatched to any gene: 10. The germline V gene encodes CDR1 KGHSH and CDR2 LQKENI. CDR3: CASSPRRTGNTEQYF. CDR3 coding DNA: TGTGCCAGCTCACCTCGGCGGACAGGGAATACCGAGCAGTACTTC.

The CDR3 is CASSLTAGANYGYTF. The CDR3 bases are TGTGCCAGCAGCTTAACGGCGGGAGCTAACTATGGCTACACCTTC. The genes are TRBV7-2 and TRBJ1-2; D gene uncertain. This CDR3 has 15 amino acids. The V gene lost 2 bases and the J gene lost 0 bases, with 10 bases spanning the gap. The germline gives CDR1 SGHTA, CDR2 FQGNSA. The entire variable domain, with the rest obtained from reference TRBV7-2 and TRBJ1-2, is as follows: GAGVSQSPSNKVTEKGKDVELRCDPISGHTALYWYRQSLGQGLEFLIYFQGNSAPDKSGLPSDRFSAERTGGSVSTLTIQRTQQEDSAVYLCASSLTAGANYGYTFGSGTRLTVV.

The chain has TRBV12-3 or TRBV12-4 and TRBJ2-5, with D unclear. Deletions cut 8 bases from V and 5 bases from J, with 15 bases between. The CDR3 has 13 amino acids. CDR3 region: CASRDRIGETQYF. The DNA of the CDR3 is TGTGCCAGCCGAGATAGAATCGGGGAGACCCAGTACTTC.

This clone was observed once. The chain has TRBV9 and TRBJ2-3, with 7 bases matching TRBD1. The CDR3 spans 17 residues. The ends lost 2 bases at V and 0 bases at J; junction bases unmatched: 9. Germline V gene data show CDR1 as SGDLS and CDR2 as YYNGEE. DNA of the CDR3: TGTGCCAGCAGCGTTGGAAGACAGGGATCTAGCACAGATACGCAGTATTTT. Amino acid sequence: CASSVGRQGSSTDTQYF.

V and J are TRBV25-1 and TRBJ2-3; 7 positions agree with TRBD1. The CDR3 runs to 11 residues. V lost 6 bases to trimming and J lost 15 bases; unmatched junction nucleotides: 9. The germline CDR1 and CDR2 sequences are MGHDK and SYGVNS. CDR3 region: CASSEWDRKYF. In DNA, the CDR3 is TGTGCCAGCAGCGAGTGGGACAGAAAATATTTT.

The J gene is TRBJ2-3, the V gene TRBV29-1; a weak D match, TRBD2 (6 bases). CDR1 and CDR2 from the germline V gene are SQVTM and ANQGSEA. The CDR3 has 14 amino acids. V dropped 6 bases and J dropped 1 base, with 14 bases sitting between them. This CDR3 reads CSVAFWGGTDTQYF. For the CDR3, the DNA is TGCAGCGTGGCTTTCTGGGGGGGCACAGATACGCAGTATTTT.

DNA for the CDR3: TGTGCCAGCAGCGCTCGGACAGATCGAGGAAACACCATATATTTT. The encoded protein is CASSARTDRGNTIYF. V is TRBV9 and J is TRBJ1-3; D might be TRBD1 (6 bases). V was shortened by 3 bases and J by 4 bases, with 14 bases between the two germline ends. The CDR3 spans 15 residues. Germline V gene sequence: CDR1 SGDLS, CDR2 YYNGEE. Filled out from reference TRBV9 and TRBJ1-3, the complete variable domain reads DSGVTQTPKHLITATGQRVTLRCSPRSGDLSVYWYQQSLDQGLQFLIQYYNGEERAKGNILERFSAQQFPDLHSELNLSSLELGDSALYFCASSARTDRGNTIYFGEGSWLTVV.

This sequence joins TRBV7-9 and TRBJ1-1; 8 bases are a match to TRBD1. V lost 0 bases to trimming and J lost 1 base; unmatched junction nucleotides: 4. Germline CDR1 SEHNR, CDR2 FQNEAQ (reference sequence). There are 16 residues in the CDR3. The CDR3 protein is CASSLASGGWNTEAFF. DNA for the CDR3: TGTGCCAGCAGCTTAGCGTCAGGGGGCTGGAACACTGAAGCTTTCTTT.

The CDR3 here is CASRTSGGVVSSYNEQFF. The CDR3 bases are TGTGCCAGCAGGACGAGCGGGGGGGTCGTCAGCTCCTACAATGAGCAGTTCTTC. This chain uses TRBV28 with TRBJ2-1; TRBD2 agrees at 10 bases. This CDR3 contains 18 residues. CDR1 and CDR2 (germline): MDHEN, SYDVKM. J was trimmed by 0 bases and V by 6 bases; bases with no gene match: 11.

The chain employs TRBV7-9 and TRBJ1-6; D is possibly TRBD1 (5 bases). CDR1 SEHNR and CDR2 FQNEAQ come from the germline V gene (reference sequence). This CDR3 has 15 amino acids. Trimming cost V 1 base and J 3 bases, with 7 bases left between them. The CDR3 sequence: CASSLETVYNSPLHF. Here the CDR3 DNA reads TGTGCCAGCAGCTTAGAGACAGTCTATAATTCACCCCTCCACTTT.

The V and J genes are TRBV7-9 and TRBJ1-1; tentative D call: TRBD1 (5 bases). The CDR3 is 13 residues long. Trimming shortened V by 1 base and J by 4 bases, and 7 bases separated the two germline ends. Germline lookup yields CDR1 SEHNR and CDR2 FQNEAQ (reference sequence). CDR3 sequence reads: CASSLGGVTEAFF. CDR3 DNA: TGTGCCAGCAGCTTAGGGGGGGTCACTGAAGCTTTCTTT. Supplemented by reference TRBV7-9 and TRBJ1-1, the full variable domain reads DTGVSQNPRHKITKRGQNVTFRCDPISEHNRLYWYRQTLGQGPEFLTYFQNEAQLEKSRLLSDRFSAERPKGSFSTLEIQRTEQGDSAMYLCASSLGGVTEAFFGQGTRLTVV.

This clone was found a few times. The genes are TRBV21-1 and TRBJ1-5. TRBV21-1 is described as a pseudogene. This CDR3 region has 18 residues. In nucleotides, the CDR3 is TGTGCCAGCAGCAAAGCGCAGCGGGACAACAAAAGCAATCAGCCCCAGCATTTT. This encodes CASSKAQRDNKSNQPQHF.

This clone was observed a few times. This rearrangement joins TRBV6-1 to TRBJ2-2; 7 bases are shared with TRBD2. With 2 bases clipped from V and 6 bases from J, the junction kept 9 bases outside the gene matches. Germline V gene lookup returns CDR1 MNHNS and CDR2 SASEGT. This CDR3 is 16 amino acids long. CDR3: CASSEIGGKRPGELFF. CDR3 nucleotides: TGTGCCAGCAGTGAAATCGGGGGGAAAAGGCCCGGGGAGCTGTTTTTT.